This TCR beta chain came from a study of glioma-infiltrating T cells. Findings and caveats of the study: Tissue-blood divergence was below expectation in non-neoplastic patients, above in gliomas. Very few CDR3 sequences were shared between tissue and blood.

TCR alpha and beta CDR3 regions were amplified from RNA using iRepertoire nested multiplex PCR. For one-step reverse transcription and amplification, about 90-400 ng of tissue mRNA or PBMC total RNA was used. TCRdb passed the multiplex PCR reads through MiXCR, listing each CDR3 protein once. The table includes fewer than 200,000 distinct CDR3 sequences, around 40% detected once. As concerns this clonotype: Antigen: not known.

Germline V lookup: CDR1 SGDLS, CDR2 YYNGEE. There are 14 residues in the CDR3. The V and J ends lost 3 bases and 1 base respectively, with 9 bases between them. This TCR came from a human donor with low-grade glioma or glioblastoma, undergoing nonglioma brain surgery, or in good health (not recorded which). The genes are TRBV9 and TRBJ2-3; D is uncertain. The sequenced sample consisted of glioma tissue, nonneoplastic brain tissue, or PBMCs (not recorded which). CDR3 sequence (DNA): TGTGCCAGCAGCGGACGACTTGGCACAGATACGCAGTATTTT. Residues: CASSGRLGTDTQYF.